Given below is one T cell receptor (beta chain) in context. Its specificity is not known. The entry originates in a study of human T cells and chemical hapten exposure. Study summary: Diphenylcyclopropenone was administered weekly to the scalp of patients throughout the roughly 24-week study. Study-wide findings and caveats: Alopecia affecting every donor means their immune response may not match healthy people's.

Indicated time point: patch test 3, about 24 weeks after DPC sensitization. Treatment defined: therapeutic diphenylcyclopropenone sensitization with weekly scalp DPC. In the authors' workflow: Per sample, the median was around 100,000 TCRs, with values from about 24,000 to 680,000. One entry per CDR3 protein results from TCRdb running MiXCR on the RACE reads. TCRdb, not the original authors, processed these V and J calls. The sample includes about 160,000 distinct CDR3 sequences, around 30% of them seen just once. The CDR3 loop spans 16 amino acids. The germline V and J ends were trimmed by 1 base and 6 bases, with 19 bases remaining between them. Germline V lookup: CDR1 LGHNA, CDR2 YNFKEQ.

The chain has TRBV4-2 and TRBJ2-7, with TRBD2 as a possible D gene (5 bases). The starting material was whole blood, obtained in connection with sensitization to the hapten diphenylcyclopropenone (DPC). The receptor comes from a woman aged 18-35 years with alopecia areata. Some clones in this sample may be carry-over from other donors' samples. Here the CDR3 DNA reads TGTGCCAGCAGCCAAGGTCAGGACTCACCTACGCTCGAGCAGTACTTC. Protein: CASSQGQDSPTLEQYF.